The TCR beta chain under discussion was sequenced for a study of blood T cell repertoires in COVID-19 (dated by TCRdb to 2020 to 2022). About the investigation overall: The collaborator samples originated in the United States, Italy and Spain and spanned the acute and convalescent phases of COVID-19. The prospective study material was composed of cDNA or gDNA derived from T cells, B-cell-depleted T cells, or PBMCs. The dataset comprised deeply sampled blood TCRbeta repertoires from subjects exposed to, actively infected with, or recovered from COVID-19. The repertoires were released in a freely available public database intended as a resource for research on the immune response to SARS-CoV-2. Samples came from the ongoing ImmuneRACE study (first 160 participants) plus 1,254 subjects from 6 global collaborators. The sample metadata nearly always contained a de-identified subject ID, COVID-19 status, age in years and sex. Where available, HLA class I and class II types were taken from metadata supplied by the sample provider and were not determined by assay-based typing. Broad study findings and their caveats: The quantity of clinical and demographic metadata differed by source and by participant and was supplied without curation.

Only a few counts were recorded for this clone. Its recognized antigen is unknown. No base quality information exists; no much larger clone differs at one position. TCRbeta CDR3 regions were amplified from genomic DNA using the immunoSEQ Assay, a bias-controlled multiplex PCR. Concerning the study's data processing: Within the assay, amplification of reference gene primers was used to estimate how many nucleated cells each sample contained. Sequence reads were collapsed and filtered to measure the absolute abundance of every unique TCRbeta CDR3 rearrangement. For each sample, productive Simpson clonality was calculated by taking the square root of Simpson's diversity index across productive rearrangements. Here the immuneACCESS table is served through TCRdb, limited to in-frame sequences with V and J called. Missing clones are a known gap in these copies; in checked studies unresolved V genes cover under half, and the rest lacks a known reason. The DNA was the basis for D and trimming; V, J and clone size are from that table. The sample records about 220,000 clones, 80% to 90% of which are singletons. 2.5% to 3% of the sample lies in the top ten.

Enrolling through a virtual design, the prospective study's participants ranged in age from roughly 18 to 95 years and lived across roughly 23 United States geographic areas. In the prospective study, cohorts were assigned on the basis of participant-reported clinical history obtained from a screening survey and a study questionnaire. Each participant in the prospective study had whole blood, serum and a nasopharyngeal or oropharyngeal swab collected by mobile phlebotomists. Additional blood draws and questionnaires over an approximately two-month period could optionally be provided by prospective study participants. Prospective study blood samples were shipped either frozen or at room temperature before DNA extraction. The clonotype was recovered from a woman in her 30s with acute COVID-19. Sequenced sample: PBMCs or T cells enriched from blood (not recorded which).

Read as DNA, the sequence is TGTGCCAGCAGTGAGGCGGGGGTTAACTATGGCTACACCTTC. Its coded protein is CASSEAGVNYGYTF. Recombination joined TRBV7-2 with TRBJ1-2; the best D guess is TRBD1, with 5 bases matching. From a lookup of the germline V gene, CDR1 and CDR2 are SGHTA and FQGNSA. From the cysteine through the phenylalanine, the CDR3 covers 14 amino acids. Kept here is only the CDR3 DNA, which spans 42 bases and is read in frame from base 1. V sheds 6 bases and J sheds 1 base, leaving 12 bases between their ends.